These T cell receptor beta chains were read from a single sample in a study of shared clonotypes between healthy human individuals. Measured with immunoSEQ multiplex PCR; TCRdb has only the in-frame clones, and not every one. Among about 2 million clones listed, roughly 96% were seen once. The sequenced sample consisted of naive CD4+ T cells sorted from blood. These receptors were collected from a man between 18 and 29 years old in good health. Each CDR3 is given with its conserved first and last residue. The D gene is left open where the match is weak. Not all rows give a size; the values are once, few, many and, for expanded clones, a class.

TRBJ2-1	TRBV11-2	TRBD2	.	CASSDLASGRRLYNEQFF	TGTGCCAGCAGTGACCTTGCTAGCGGGAGAAGGTTGTACAATGAGCAGTTCTTC
TRBJ2-1	TRBV7-9	.	.	CASSFTTNFMAVHEQFF	TGTGCCAGCAGCTTTACCACTAATTTCATGGCAGTCCATGAGCAGTTCTTC
TRBJ2-7	TRBV2	.	once	CASSEAREEQYF	TGTGCCAGCAGTGAAGCGCGGGAAGAGCAGTACTTC
TRBJ1-2	TRBV27	TRBD1	.	CASKTFDRDYGYTF	TGTGCCAGCAAAACGTTCGACAGGGACTATGGCTACACCTTC
TRBJ2-5	TRBV5-6	.	.	CASSPQIYGTPQETQYF	TGTGCCAGCAGCCCTCAAATTTACGGGACACCCCAAGAGACCCAGTACTTC
TRBJ1-3	TRBV6-6	.	.	CASSLITDTIYF	TGTGCCAGCAGTCTTATCACAGACACCATATATTTT
TRBJ2-3	TRBV7-2	.	.	CASSSRRGRSTDTQYF	TGTGCCAGCAGCTCCCGTCGAGGCAGGAGCACAGATACGCAGTATTTT
TRBJ2-1	TRBV5-1	.	.	CASSLGSISSYNEQFF	TGCGCCAGCAGCTTGGGTTCTATAAGCTCCTACAATGAGCAGTTCTTC
TRBJ2-7	TRBV5-1	TRBD1	.	CASSYIYRGQAAEQYF	TGCGCCAGCAGCTACATTTACAGGGGGCAAGCCGCCGAGCAGTACTTC
TRBJ1-1	TRBV7-9	.	.	CASSLGSGFAEAFF	TGTGCCAGCAGCTTAGGATCCGGCTTCGCTGAAGCTTTCTTT
TRBJ1-1	TRBV5-6	.	.	CASSSLRDGRANTEAFF	TGTGCCAGCAGCTCGCTACGGGATGGCAGGGCGAACACTGAAGCTTTCTTT
TRBJ2-1	TRBV5-1	.	.	CASSFSGLSYNEQFF	TGCGCCAGCAGCTTTAGCGGTCTCTCCTACAATGAGCAGTTCTTC
TRBJ1-1	TRBV5-6	.	.	CASSRQGATEAFF	TGTGCCAGCAGCCGCCAGGGAGCCACTGAAGCTTTCTTT
TRBJ2-3	TRBV6-5	TRBD2	.	CASSFTGLAGDTQYF	TGTGCCAGCAGTTTCACGGGACTAGCGGGGGATACGCAGTATTTT
TRBJ1-6	TRBV19	.	.	CASKGQGTPNSPLHF	TGTGCCAGCAAAGGTCAGGGCACACCTAATTCACCCCTCCACTTT
TRBJ1-2	TRBV5-4	.	.	CASSLGREATTF	TGTGCCAGCAGCTTGGGCAGGGAAGCGACCACCTTC
TRBJ1-5	TRBV7-9	TRBD1	.	CASSPGQGAGQPQHF	TGTGCCAGCAGCCCGGGACAGGGGGCGGGTCAGCCCCAGCATTTT
TRBJ1-3	TRBV15	.	.	CATSRDGWGSGNTIYF	TGTGCCACCAGCAGAGACGGTTGGGGCTCTGGAAACACCATATATTTT
TRBJ2-7	TRBV28	.	.	CASKGGRVFYEQYF	TGTGCCAGCAAAGGAGGAAGGGTCTTCTACGAGCAGTACTTC
TRBJ1-1	TRBV19	.	few	CASRGGRETEAFF	TGTGCCAGCAGGGGTGGGCGTGAGACTGAAGCTTTCTTT
TRBJ2-5	TRBV2	.	.	CASSEEQWSEETQYF	TGTGCCAGCAGTGAAGAGCAGTGGAGTGAAGAGACCCAGTACTTC
TRBJ2-1	TRBV5-1	.	.	CASSLASGNYNEQFF	TGCGCCAGCAGCTTGGCCTCGGGGAATTACAATGAGCAGTTCTTC
TRBJ2-7	TRBV5-1	TRBD2	.	CASSFSGGNSEQYF	TGCGCCAGCAGCTTTAGCGGGGGCAATAGCGAGCAGTACTTC
TRBJ1-4	TRBV7-6	.	.	CASTQGLTNEKLFF	TGTGCCAGCACCCAGGGTTTGACTAATGAAAAACTGTTTTTT
TRBJ2-5	TRBV30	TRBD2	.	CAFSLGLAGTQETQYF	TGTGCCTTCTCCTTGGGGCTAGCGGGCACGCAAGAGACCCAGTACTTC
TRBJ1-1	TRBV29-1	.	.	CSVAWNMNTEAFF	TGCAGCGTTGCGTGGAACATGAACACTGAAGCTTTCTTT
TRBJ1-4	TRBV9	.	.	CASSVAGTGNEKLFF	TGTGCCAGCAGCGTAGCTGGGACTGGTAATGAAAAACTGTTTTTT
TRBJ1-5	TRBV19	TRBD1	once	CASSAGTGMRQPQHF	TGTGCCAGTAGTGCCGGGACAGGGATGCGGCAGCCCCAGCATTTT
TRBJ2-3	TRBV6-1	.	.	CASVEGWRTDTQYF	TGTGCCTCTGTGGAGGGGTGGCGCACAGATACGCAGTATTTT
TRBJ2-2	TRBV6-5	.	.	CASSYYPPGELFF	TGTGCCAGCAGTTACTACCCCCCCGGGGAGCTGTTTTTT
TRBJ1-2	TRBV29-1	TRBD1	.	CSVEAGTGGYGYTF	TGCAGCGTTGAAGCCGGGACAGGGGGGTATGGCTACACCTTC
TRBJ1-6	TRBV7-2	.	.	CASKGGINPIATLHF	TGTGCCAGCAAAGGAGGGATAAACCCGATCGCAACCCTCCACTTT
TRBJ1-4	TRBV10-3	TRBD1	.	CAISESGQTNEKLFF	TGTGCCATCAGTGAGTCGGGACAGACTAATGAAAAACTGTTTTTT
TRBJ1-4	TRBV5-1	TRBD1	.	CASSSTGTGVEKLFF	TGCGCCAGCAGCAGTACCGGGACAGGGGTTGAAAAACTGTTTTTT
TRBJ2-1	TRBV7-2	TRBD1	.	CASSPLTGVVRNEQFF	TGTGCCAGCAGCCCCCTGACAGGGGTCGTTAGGAATGAGCAGTTCTTC
TRBJ1-2	TRBV7-2	TRBD1	.	CASNPPGQGAVVYTF	TGTGCCAGCAACCCGCCGGGACAGGGGGCAGTCGTCTACACCTTC
TRBJ2-4	TRBV11-2	.	.	CASSSHDGKIAKNIQYF	TGTGCCAGCAGCTCCCACGACGGGAAGATAGCCAAAAACATTCAGTACTTC
TRBJ1-1	TRBV19	.	.	CASSLTGEAFF	TGTGCCAGTAGTCTTACGGGTGAAGCTTTCTTT
TRBJ2-7	TRBV9	.	.	CASSYRDGGFYEQYF	TGTGCCAGCAGCTACAGGGACGGAGGGTTTTACGAGCAGTACTTC
TRBJ2-1	TRBV7-3	.	.	CASSNTRNEQFF	TGTGCCAGCAGTAATACTCGGAATGAGCAGTTCTTC
TRBJ2-1	TRBV9	TRBD1	.	CASSDRGVNNEQFF	TGTGCCAGCAGCGACAGGGGGGTCAACAATGAGCAGTTCTTC
TRBJ1-1	TRBV28	.	.	CASSLPYTEAFF	TGTGCCAGCAGTTTACCCTACACTGAAGCTTTCTTT
TRBJ1-1	TRBV2	.	.	CASSETRRGDHTEAFF	TGTGCCAGCAGTGAAACTCGGCGGGGGGATCACACTGAAGCTTTCTTT